The 12 T cell receptor beta chains reported below all come from one sample, sequenced in a study of cytotoxic CD8 clonotypes in ibrutinib-treated CLL. Produced via immunoSEQ multiplex PCR; TCRdb's table is partial and in-frame only. The sample holds approximately 120,000 clones; 80% to 90% are singletons and the top ten take around 3%. Sequencing was performed on PBMCs, taken after 24 months of ibrutinib treatment. These receptors were collected from a human donor with chronic lymphocytic leukemia.

The rearrangement joins TRBV10-3 to TRBJ1-2; 11 nucleotides line up with TRBD1. This CDR3 comprises 15 residues. Germline V gene data show CDR1 as ENHRY and CDR2 as SYGVKD. J lost 4 bases, V lost 3 bases, and 4 bases had no gene match. The CDR3 protein is CAISDPGQGGYGYTF. CDR3 nucleotides: TGTGCCATCAGTGACCCGGGACAGGGGGGCTATGGCTACACCTTC.

The rearrangement uses TRBV19 and TRBJ2-2, with D uncertain. The CDR3 covers 14 residues. Germline V lookup: CDR1 LNHDA, CDR2 SQIVND (reference sequence). Trimming removed 5 bases at V and 1 base at J, with 8 bases between. The CDR3 bases are TGTGCCAGTAGTGTGACACTGAACACCGGGGAGCTGTTTTTT. It yields the protein CASSVTLNTGELFF.

This chain connects TRBV5-1 to TRBJ2-5, with 7 bases aligning to TRBD2. TRBJ2-7 explains the end of the DNA better; the J call may be wrong. The CDR3 contains 16 residues. The germline CDR1 and CDR2 sequences are SGHRS and YFSETQ. The CDR3 here is CASSWASASGSYEQYF. In DNA, the CDR3 is TGCGCCAGCAGCTGGGCAAGTGCTAGCGGCTCCTACGAGCAGTACTTC.

This chain connects TRBV6-1 to TRBJ2-2, with D possibly TRBD1 on 7 matching bases. Germline loops: CDR1 MNHNS, CDR2 SASEGT. The CDR3 is 16 residues long. V lost 2 bases and J lost 8, with 18 bases in between. CDR3 sequence reads: CASSERRGAVQGELFF. In DNA, the CDR3 is TGTGCCAGCAGTGAACGCAGGGGGGCCGTCCAGGGGGAGCTGTTTTTT.

The table lists this clone with a few counts. The V and J genes are TRBV6-5 and TRBJ1-5; D is ambiguous. The V and J ends lost 5 bases and 3 bases respectively, with 11 bases between them. Germline CDR1 reads MNHEY; CDR2 reads SVGAGI. This CDR3 region has 14 residues. DNA for the CDR3: TGTGCCAGCAGTGTCGGACGGCTCAATCAGCCCCAGCATTTT. Its protein product is CASSVGRLNQPQHF.

This clone was recorded only once. The chain is built from TRBV27 and TRBJ1-2, with a weak D call TRBD1 (5 bases). Deletions cut 5 bases from V and 8 bases from J, with 18 bases between. The germline V gene encodes CDR1 MNHEY and CDR2 SMNVEV (reference sequence). CDR3 length equals 14 residues. CDR3 loop: CASSLNGALGGYTF. CDR3 DNA sequence: TGTGCCAGCAGTCTAAATGGGGCTCTCGGGGGCTACACCTTC.

CDR3 coding DNA: TGCGCCAGCAGCCCCTCCGAAAGGATCTCGACTAGATATGGCTACACCTTC. Translating gives CASSPSERISTRYGYTF. The chain carries TRBV4-3 and TRBJ1-2; unclear D gene. The length of the CDR3 is 17 residues. The ends were cut back, 4 bases at V and 5 bases at J, with 23 bases in the middle. CDR1 and CDR2 (germline): LGHNA, YSLEER.

V is TRBV10-1 and J is TRBJ1-1; D is unresolved. The CDR3 sequence is 14 residues long. Trimming shortened V by 5 bases and J by 2 bases, and 12 bases separated the two germline ends. Germline assignment: CDR1 WNHNN and CDR2 SYGVQD (reference sequence). The CDR3 nucleotides read TGCGCCAGCAGTCATGGTCCTACTAACACTGAAGCTTTCTTT. Translation: CASSHGPTNTEAFF.

Written as DNA, the CDR3 is TGTGCCAGCAGCGGGACAGGGCACGGGAACACTGAAGCTTTCTTT. It yields the protein CASSGTGHGNTEAFF. The rearrangement links TRBV7-2 to TRBJ1-1, with 9 bases lining up with TRBD1. The CDR3 is 15 amino acids. CDR1 and CDR2 from the germline V gene are SGHTA and FQGNSA. The V segment lost 5 bases and the J segment 1 base; nucleotides outside the gene matches: 5.

V and J are TRBV5-1 and TRBJ2-3; D unresolved. Looked up from germline, CDR1 is SGHRS and CDR2 is YFSETQ. The CDR3 has 14 amino acids. Trimming removed 0 bases at V and 6 bases at J, with 11 bases between. The CDR3 protein is CASSLAELWDTQYF. In nucleotides, the CDR3 is TGCGCCAGCAGCTTGGCCGAGCTTTGGGATACGCAGTATTTT.

This chain connects TRBV7-9 to TRBJ1-1; the D is unclear. The ends were cut back, 6 bases at V and 0 bases at J, with 14 bases in the middle. The CDR3 has 15 amino acids. Per the germline V gene, CDR1 is SEHNR and CDR2 is FQNEAQ (reference sequence). CDR3 in DNA: TGTGCCAGCAGGCAACCTCTTGGCCTGAACACTGAAGCTTTCTTT. The encoded protein is CASRQPLGLNTEAFF.

V usage is TRBV18 and J usage is TRBJ1-1; 9 positions agree with TRBD1. CDR3 length: 15 residues. CDR1 KGHSH and CDR2 LQKENI come from the germline V gene. V shed 4 bases, J shed 5 bases, and the junction held 8 bases outside the gene matches. Written as DNA, the CDR3 is TGTGCCAGCTCACTCCGGGACAGGGAAGGAACTGAAGCTTTCTTT. This codes for CASSLRDREGTEAFF. Looking up the rest from reference TRBV18 and TRBJ1-1 gives the full variable domain: NAGVMQNPRHLVRRRGQEARLRCSPMKGHSHVYWYRQLPEEGLKFMVYLQKENIIDESGMPKERFSAEFPKEGPSILRIQQVVRGDSAAYFCASSLRDREGTEAFFGQGTRLTVV.